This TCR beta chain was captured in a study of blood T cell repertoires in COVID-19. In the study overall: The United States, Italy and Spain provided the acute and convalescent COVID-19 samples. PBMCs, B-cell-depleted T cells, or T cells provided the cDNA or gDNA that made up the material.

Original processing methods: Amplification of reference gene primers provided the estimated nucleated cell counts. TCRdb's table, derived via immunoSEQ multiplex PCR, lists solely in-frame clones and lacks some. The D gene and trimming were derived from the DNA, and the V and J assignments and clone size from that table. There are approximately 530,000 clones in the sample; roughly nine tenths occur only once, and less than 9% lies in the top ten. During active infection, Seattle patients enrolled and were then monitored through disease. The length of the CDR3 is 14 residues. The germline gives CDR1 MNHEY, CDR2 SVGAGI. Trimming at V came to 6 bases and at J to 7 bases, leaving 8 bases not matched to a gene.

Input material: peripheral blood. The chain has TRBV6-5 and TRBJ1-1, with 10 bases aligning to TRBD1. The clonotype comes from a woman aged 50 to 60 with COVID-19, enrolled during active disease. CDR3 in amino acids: CASRYDRGLGEAFF. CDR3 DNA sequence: TGTGCCAGCAGATACGACAGGGGGCTTGGTGAAGCTTTCTTT.